The 27 T cell receptor beta chains below were found in one sample sequenced in a study of T cell changes during pregnancy in multiple sclerosis (dated by TCRdb to between 2018 and 2021). The method was the immunoSEQ multiplex PCR assay. TCRdb re-hosts the immuneACCESS table, in-frame sequences only. Its copies lack some clones; in the studies checked, an unresolved V gene accounts for under half of them, and the cause for the rest is not known. Within this sample are about 94,000 clones, with roughly 93% of them counted one time only. Around 0.86% of the sample goes to the ten largest clones. This material consisted of peripheral blood, taken in the third trimester of pregnancy. All receptors come from a female donor with multiple sclerosis, enrolled in a pregnancy study.

The table lists this clone with a count of one. The chain carries TRBV7-6 and TRBJ2-3; 11 nucleotides match TRBD2. The germline CDR1 and CDR2 sequences are SGHVS and FNYEAQ. CDR3 length: 16 amino acids. V lost 3 bases to trimming and J lost 6 bases; unmatched junction nucleotides: 8. The DNA for the CDR3 is TGTGCCAGCAGCTTTAGCGGGAGGGGCCTCCCGGATACGCAGTATTTT. This encodes CASSFSGRGLPDTQYF.

The chain recombines TRBV2 with TRBJ2-7, with 7 bases aligning to TRBD2. With V trimmed by 8 bases and J by 3 bases, 4 bases remained unmatched. The germline CDR1 and CDR2 sequences are SNHLY and FYNNEI. CDR3 length equals 12 residues. For the CDR3, the DNA is TGTGCCAGCTCCCGGGGGGTCTACGAGCAGTACTTC. Translation: CASSRGVYEQYF. The whole variable domain, remainder taken from reference TRBV2 and TRBJ2-7, is EPEVTQTPSHQVTQMGQEVILRCVPISNHLYFYWYRQILGQKVEFLVSFYNNEISEKSEIFDDQFSVERPDGSNFTLKIRSTKLEDSAMYFCASSRGVYEQYFGPGTRLTVT.

For the CDR3, the DNA is TGTGCCAGCAGCCGTGCAGGGCCCTCTGGAAACACCATATATTTT. Encoded protein: CASSRAGPSGNTIYF. The chain recombines TRBV7-9 with TRBJ1-3, with D possibly TRBD1 on 5 matching bases. The CDR3 loop spans 15 amino acids. Per germline, CDR1 SEHNR and CDR2 FQNEAQ (reference sequence). Trimming pared 5 bases from V and 0 bases from J, leaving 11 bases between.

The V call is TRBV18, the J call TRBJ1-4; 8 bases match TRBD1. The CDR3 has 16 residues. The germline CDR1 and CDR2 sequences are KGHSH and LQKENI. V lost 5 bases to trimming and J lost 2 bases; unmatched junction nucleotides: 7. The CDR3 protein is CASSADRANTNEKLFF. As DNA, the CDR3 is TGTGCCAGCTCAGCGGACAGGGCTAATACTAATGAAAAACTGTTTTTT.

The V call is TRBV6-5, the J call TRBJ2-3; tentative D call: TRBD1 (6 bases). CDR3 length: 15 amino acids. The germline V and J ends were trimmed by 5 bases and 2 bases, with 14 bases remaining between them. Germline assignment: CDR1 MNHEY and CDR2 SVGAGI. CDR3 nucleotide sequence: TGTGCCAGCAGTGGGCAGGGGACCCCCACAGATACGCAGTATTTT. It is translated as CASSGQGTPTDTQYF.

The rearrangement uses TRBV14 and TRBJ2-7, with TRBD2 identical over 8 bases. CDR3 length equals 15 residues. Germline V CDR1 and CDR2: SGHDN, FVKESK. V lost 4 bases to trimming and J lost 5 bases; unmatched junction nucleotides: 10. The CDR3 loop is CASSLIAGTYHEQYF. The CDR3 region has the DNA TGTGCCAGCAGCCTGATAGCGGGAACTTACCACGAGCAGTACTTC.

The chain combines TRBV11-2 with TRBJ2-1, with D tentatively TRBD2 (5 bases). With 1 base removed from V and 6 bases from J, the gap between germline ends came to 10 bases. Germline V gene data show CDR1 as SGHAT and CDR2 as FQNNGV. The CDR3 has 14 residues. In nucleotides, the CDR3 is TGTGCCAGCAGCTTAGGGTCGGGGATCAATGAGCAGTTCTTC. It codes for CASSLGSGINEQFF.

V usage is TRBV19 and J usage is TRBJ2-7; D gene ambiguous. The CDR3 is 15 residues long. CDR1 LNHDA and CDR2 SQIVND come from the germline V gene (reference sequence). The V gene lost 0 bases and the J gene lost 3 bases, with 12 bases spanning the gap. The CDR3 loop is CASSIDSLIDYEQYF. The CDR3 DNA is TGTGCCAGTAGTATAGATTCCCTAATCGACTACGAGCAGTACTTC.

This CDR3 is CATSRTSGSGANVLTF. The CDR3 DNA sequence: TGTGCCACCAGCAGGACTAGCGGCTCTGGGGCCAACGTCCTGACTTTC. The rearrangement uses TRBV15 and TRBJ2-6, with 9 bases identical to TRBD2. Germline lookup yields CDR1 LNHNV and CDR2 YYDKDF (reference sequence). The CDR3 runs to 16 residues. With V trimmed by 3 bases and J by 0 bases, 0 bases remained unmatched. The entire variable domain, with the rest obtained from reference TRBV15 and TRBJ2-6, is as follows: DAMVIQNPRYQVTQFGKPVTLSCSQTLNHNVMYWYQQKSSQAPKLLFHYYDKDFNNEADTPDNFQSRRPNTSFCFLDIRSPGLGDTAMYLCATSRTSGSGANVLTFGAGSRLTVL.

The count of this clone is one. The V call is TRBV7-8, the J call TRBJ2-7; TRBD1 might be the D (5 bases). The CDR3 is 13 amino acids. V was shortened by 6 bases and J by 3 bases, with 12 bases between the two germline ends. Germline CDR1 and CDR2: SGHVS and FQNEAQ. CDR3 in amino acids: CASRWQGRYEQYF. The CDR3 DNA reads as TGTGCCAGCAGGTGGCAGGGTCGCTACGAGCAGTACTTC.

This rearrangement joins TRBV5-1 to TRBJ2-2; D might be TRBD1 (6 bases). Per the germline V gene, CDR1 is SGHRS and CDR2 is YFSETQ. The CDR3 spans 15 residues. V shed 0 bases and J shed 6 bases, with 12 bases lying between them. The CDR3 region has the DNA TGCGCCAGCAGCTTGGTCCAGGGGTCCGCCGGGGAGCTGTTTTTT. Residues: CASSLVQGSAGELFF.

This sequence joins TRBV7-9 and TRBJ2-3; TRBD2 matches 13 bases. Germline CDR1 and CDR2: SEHNR and FQNEAQ (reference sequence). CDR3 size: 16 residues. Unmatched junction bases numbered 3, after V lost 2 bases and J lost 4 bases. The CDR3 region has the DNA TGTGCCAGCAGCTTACAGGGACTAGCGGGACCAGATACGCAGTATTTT. As protein: CASSLQGLAGPDTQYF. Supplemented by reference TRBV7-9 and TRBJ2-3, the full variable domain reads DTGVSQNPRHKITKRGQNVTFRCDPISEHNRLYWYRQTLGQGPEFLTYFQNEAQLEKSRLLSDRFSAERPKGSFSTLEIQRTEQGDSAMYLCASSLQGLAGPDTQYFGPGTRLTVL.

The chain links TRBV6-1 to TRBJ1-5; TRBD1 matches 7 bases. The CDR3 length is 15 residues. From germline, CDR1 is MNHNS and CDR2 SASEGT. The V gene end was trimmed by 5 bases and the J gene end by 3 bases; junction bases not matched to a gene: 7. The CDR3, as DNA: TGTGCCAGCAGTCTTCTCGGACAGGTCAATCAGCCCCAGCATTTT. The encoded protein is CASSLLGQVNQPQHF.

The chain is built from TRBV27 and TRBJ2-2; possible D gene TRBD2, 6 bases. The CDR3 extends over 14 amino acids. V was trimmed by 3 bases and J by 4 bases, leaving 9 bases between them. Germline loops: CDR1 MNHEY, CDR2 SMNVEV (reference sequence). The CDR3 DNA is TGTGCCAGCAGTTTTACGGGGGTCACCGGGGAGCTGTTTTTT. The encoded protein is CASSFTGVTGELFF.

This clone is a singleton in its sample. The chain recombines TRBV7-9 with TRBJ1-1; TRBD1 matches 11 bases. This CDR3 has 15 amino acids. Germline lookup yields CDR1 SEHNR and CDR2 FQNEAQ (reference sequence). V lost 8 bases, J lost 1 base, and 6 bases stayed unmatched. CDR3 loop: CASRDRGSSNTEAFF. CDR3 in DNA: TGTGCCAGCCGGGACAGGGGGTCCTCGAACACTGAAGCTTTCTTT.

The chain couples TRBV6-1 to TRBJ2-7; D unresolved. Per the germline V gene, CDR1 is MNHNS and CDR2 is SASEGT. Trimming stripped 3 bases from V and 3 bases from J, with 12 bases between. The length of the CDR3 is 14 residues. The CDR3 is CASSDGQAYYEQYF. The DNA of the CDR3 is TGTGCCAGCAGTGATGGGCAGGCCTACTACGAGCAGTACTTC.

The chain combines TRBV6-6 with TRBJ2-3; the match to TRBD1 covers 10 bases. The CDR3 spans 15 residues. V was clipped by 1 base and J by 5 bases; unmatched bases: 3. CDR1 and CDR2 (germline): MNHNY, SVGAGI (reference sequence). CDR3 in amino acids: CASSYFGTGEDTQYF. In DNA form, the CDR3 reads TGTGCCAGCAGTTACTTTGGGACAGGGGAAGATACGCAGTATTTT.

The rearrangement joins TRBV29-1 to TRBJ2-3; TRBD2 aligns across 10 bases. The germline gives CDR1 SQVTM, CDR2 ANQGSEA. The CDR3 is 14 amino acids. The J segment lost 1 base and the V segment lost 4 bases, leaving 2 bases of the junction unmatched. CDR3 sequence reads: CSVVLAGRTDTQYF. In DNA, the CDR3 is TGCAGCGTTGTACTAGCGGGGCGCACAGATACGCAGTATTTT.

V and J are TRBV11-2 and TRBJ2-7, with TRBD1 as a possible D gene (5 bases). V was trimmed by 4 bases and J by 12 bases, leaving 25 bases between them. Per germline, CDR1 SGHAT and CDR2 FQNNGV. The CDR3 has 15 amino acids. The CDR3 reads CASSSEMGLLLGLYF. CDR3 nucleotides: TGTGCCAGCAGCTCAGAAATGGGGCTTCTACTCGGGCTGTACTTC.

This clone was found a few times. This chain connects TRBV7-8 to TRBJ1-2, with D unresolved. V shed 1 base and J shed 6 bases, with 6 bases lying between them. This CDR3 is built from 12 residues. CDR1 and CDR2 from the germline V gene are SGHVS and FQNEAQ. CDR3 coding DNA: TGTGCCAGCAGCTTAGGTCCCGATGGCTACACCTTC. This sequence encodes CASSLGPDGYTF.

The rearrangement uses TRBV30 and TRBJ2-7; tentative D call: TRBD1 (5 bases). The V and J ends lost 0 bases and 2 bases respectively, with 5 bases between them. This CDR3 is built from 12 residues. The germline gives CDR1 GTSNPN, CDR2 SVGIG (reference sequence). The CDR3 DNA reads TGTGCCTGGAGTGTAGGGGCCTACGAGCAGTACTTC. Its protein is CAWSVGAYEQYF. The full variable domain, completed using reference TRBV30 and TRBJ2-7, is SQTIHQWPATLVQPVGSPLSLECTVEGTSNPNLYWYRQAAGRGLQLLFYSVGIGQISSEVPQNLSASRPQDRQFILSSKKLLLSDSGFYLCAWSVGAYEQYFGPGTRLTVT.

The chain recombines TRBV11-1 with TRBJ2-1; 8 nucleotides align to TRBD1. V lost 3 bases to trimming and J lost 3 bases; unmatched junction nucleotides: 10. This CDR3 comprises 17 residues. Per the germline V gene, CDR1 is SGHAT and CDR2 is FQDESV (reference sequence). The CDR3 DNA reads as TGTGCCAGCAGCTTGGGACAGGACCAGAGGGGCTACAATGAGCAGTTCTTC. Translated, it gives CASSLGQDQRGYNEQFF.

V usage is TRBV9 and J usage is TRBJ2-3, with a possible D match to TRBD2 (6 bases). Germline V gene lookup returns CDR1 SGDLS and CDR2 YYNGEE. The CDR3 extends over 13 amino acids. V was shortened by 5 bases and J by 4 bases, with 11 bases between the two germline ends. CDR3 sequence reads: CASREGEADTQYF. The CDR3 region has the DNA TGTGCCAGCAGGGAGGGAGAGGCAGATACGCAGTATTTT. The variable domain in full, completed from reference TRBV9 and TRBJ2-3, reads DSGVTQTPKHLITATGQRVTLRCSPRSGDLSVYWYQQSLDQGLQFLIQYYNGEERAKGNILERFSAQQFPDLHSELNLSSLELGDSALYFCASREGEADTQYFGPGTRLTVL.

The chain combines TRBV9 with TRBJ1-2, with D possibly being TRBD1 (5 bases). V was pared by 0 bases and J by 2 bases, with 8 bases between. The CDR3 is made up of 14 amino acids. Germline V gives CDR1 SGDLS, CDR2 YYNGEE. CDR3 region: CASSVAPGNYGYTF. The CDR3 DNA reads TGTGCCAGCAGCGTAGCCCCAGGGAACTATGGCTACACCTTC.

The chain employs TRBV19 and TRBJ1-1; D remains ambiguous. The CDR3 is 15 residues long. The V gene lost 6 bases and the J gene lost 5 bases, with 19 bases spanning the gap. Germline V lookup: CDR1 LNHDA, CDR2 SQIVND (reference sequence). The CDR3 sequence: CASSPSYPTGTEAFF. The DNA of the CDR3 is TGTGCCAGTAGCCCATCTTACCCGACGGGAACTGAAGCTTTCTTT.

V gene TRBV2 combines with J gene TRBJ2-7; TRBD1 aligns across 9 bases. The CDR3 extends over 14 amino acids. The J segment lost 6 bases and the V segment lost 6 bases, leaving 9 bases of the junction unmatched. Per germline, CDR1 SNHLY and CDR2 FYNNEI. The CDR3 coding sequence is TGTGCCAGCAGAGCTGGACAGGGGCCGTTCGAGCAGTACTTC. Its translation: CASRAGQGPFEQYF.

This chain uses TRBV6-1 with TRBJ2-1, with 11 bases aligning to TRBD1. This CDR3 contains 16 residues. Germline CDR1 MNHNS, CDR2 SASEGT. V dropped 2 bases and J dropped 4; count of bases not matched to a gene: 4. The CDR3 loop is CASSEWGTGGYNEQFF. The CDR3, as DNA: TGTGCCAGCAGTGAATGGGGGACAGGGGGATACAATGAGCAGTTCTTC.